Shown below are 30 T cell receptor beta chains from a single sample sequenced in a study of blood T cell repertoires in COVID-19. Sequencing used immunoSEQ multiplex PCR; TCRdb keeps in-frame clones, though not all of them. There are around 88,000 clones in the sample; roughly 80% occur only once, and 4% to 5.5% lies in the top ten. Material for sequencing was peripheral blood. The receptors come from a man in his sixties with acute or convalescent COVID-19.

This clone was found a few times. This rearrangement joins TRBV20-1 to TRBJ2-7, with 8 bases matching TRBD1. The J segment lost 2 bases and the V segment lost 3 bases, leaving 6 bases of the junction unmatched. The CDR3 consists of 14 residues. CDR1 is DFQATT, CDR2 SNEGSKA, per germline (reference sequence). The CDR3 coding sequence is TGCAGTGCTAGTGCCCTGGGACAGGCCTACGAGCAGTACTTC. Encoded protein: CSASALGQAYEQYF.

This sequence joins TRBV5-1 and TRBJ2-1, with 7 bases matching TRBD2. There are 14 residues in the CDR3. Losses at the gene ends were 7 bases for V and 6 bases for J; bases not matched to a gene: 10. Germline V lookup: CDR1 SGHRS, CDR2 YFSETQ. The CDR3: CASSTGGVLNEQFF. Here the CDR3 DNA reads TGCGCCAGCTCCACTGGGGGGGTTCTCAATGAGCAGTTCTTC.

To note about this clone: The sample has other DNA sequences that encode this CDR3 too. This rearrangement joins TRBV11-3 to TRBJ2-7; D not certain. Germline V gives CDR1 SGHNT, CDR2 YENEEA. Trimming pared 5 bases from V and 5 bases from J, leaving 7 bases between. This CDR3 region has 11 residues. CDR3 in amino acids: CASSLRDEQYF. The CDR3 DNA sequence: TGTGCCAGCAGCCTCCGGGACGAGCAGTACTTC. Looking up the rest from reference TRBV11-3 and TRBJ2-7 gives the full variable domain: EAGVVQSPRYKIIEKKQPVAFWCNPISGHNTLYWYLQNLGQGPELLIRYENEEAVDDSQLPKDRFSAERLKGVDSTLKIQPAELGDSAVYLCASSLRDEQYFGPGTRLTVT.

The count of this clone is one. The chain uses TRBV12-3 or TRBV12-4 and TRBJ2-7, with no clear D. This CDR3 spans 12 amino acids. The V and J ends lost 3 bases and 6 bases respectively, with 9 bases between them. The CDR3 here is CASSFVKLEQYF. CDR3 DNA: TGTGCCAGCAGTTTTGTAAAGCTCGAGCAGTACTTC.

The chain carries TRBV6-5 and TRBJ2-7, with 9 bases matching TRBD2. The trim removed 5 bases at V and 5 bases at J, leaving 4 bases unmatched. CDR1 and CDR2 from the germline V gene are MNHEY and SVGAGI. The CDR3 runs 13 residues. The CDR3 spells CASSRGGANEQYF. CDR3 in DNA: TGTGCCAGCAGTCGCGGGGGGGCCAACGAGCAGTACTTC.

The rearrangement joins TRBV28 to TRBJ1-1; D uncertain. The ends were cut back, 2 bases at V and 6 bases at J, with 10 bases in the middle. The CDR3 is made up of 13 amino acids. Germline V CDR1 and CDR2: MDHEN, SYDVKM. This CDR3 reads CASSLTVSAEAFF. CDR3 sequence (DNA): TGTGCCAGCAGTTTAACGGTAAGCGCTGAAGCTTTCTTT. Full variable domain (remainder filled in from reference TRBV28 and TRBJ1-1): DVKVTQSSRYLVKRTGEKVFLECVQDMDHENMFWYRQDPGLGLRLIYFSYDVKMKEKGDIPEGYSVSREKKERFSLILESASTNQTSMYLCASSLTVSAEAFFGQGTRLTVV.

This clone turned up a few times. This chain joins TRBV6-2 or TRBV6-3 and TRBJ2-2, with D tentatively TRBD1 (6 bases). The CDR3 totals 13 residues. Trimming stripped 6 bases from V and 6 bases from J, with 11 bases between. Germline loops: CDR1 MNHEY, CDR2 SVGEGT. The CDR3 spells CASSKEGAGELFF. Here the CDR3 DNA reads TGTGCCAGCAGCAAAGAGGGGGCCGGGGAGCTGTTTTTT.

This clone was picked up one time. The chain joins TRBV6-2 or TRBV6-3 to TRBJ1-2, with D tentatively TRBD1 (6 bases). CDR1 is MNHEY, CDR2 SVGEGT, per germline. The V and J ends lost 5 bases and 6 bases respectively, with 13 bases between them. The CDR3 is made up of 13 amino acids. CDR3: CASSPTGSNGYTF. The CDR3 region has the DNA TGTGCCAGCAGTCCAACAGGGTCGAATGGCTACACCTTC.

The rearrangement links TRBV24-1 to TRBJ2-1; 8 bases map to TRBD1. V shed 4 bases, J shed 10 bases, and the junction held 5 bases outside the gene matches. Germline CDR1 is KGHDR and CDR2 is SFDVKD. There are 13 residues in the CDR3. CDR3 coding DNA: TGTGCCACCAGTGACACGGACAGGGTAGAGCAGTTCTTC. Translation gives CATSDTDRVEQFF.

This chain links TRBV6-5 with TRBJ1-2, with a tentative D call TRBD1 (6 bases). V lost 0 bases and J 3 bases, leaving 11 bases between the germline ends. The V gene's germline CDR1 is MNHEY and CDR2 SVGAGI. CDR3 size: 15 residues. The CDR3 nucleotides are TGTGCCAGCAGTTACTCGCAGACAGGAGACTATGGCTACACCTTC. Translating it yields CASSYSQTGDYGYTF.

The CDR3 region has the DNA TGTGCCAGTGGAGGGACTAGTAGGGGCGAGCAGTACTTC. This codes for CASGGTSRGEQYF. V usage is TRBV19 and J usage is TRBJ2-7; 8 bases agree with TRBD2. Germline CDR1 and CDR2: LNHDA and SQIVND (reference sequence). CDR3 size: 13 residues. With V trimmed by 8 bases and J by 6 bases, 9 bases remained unmatched.

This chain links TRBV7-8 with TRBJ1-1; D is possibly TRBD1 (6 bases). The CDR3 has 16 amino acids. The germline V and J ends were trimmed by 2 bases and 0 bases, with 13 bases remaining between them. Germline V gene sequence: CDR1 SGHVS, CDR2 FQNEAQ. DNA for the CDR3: TGTGCCAGCAGCTTATGGGGGGGCGGCATGAACACTGAAGCTTTCTTT. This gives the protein CASSLWGGGMNTEAFF.

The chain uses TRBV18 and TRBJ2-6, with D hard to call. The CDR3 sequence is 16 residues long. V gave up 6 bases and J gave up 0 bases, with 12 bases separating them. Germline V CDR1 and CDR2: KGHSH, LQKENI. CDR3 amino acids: CASSPAKLSGANVLTF. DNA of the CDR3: TGTGCCAGCTCCCCCGCCAAGCTCTCTGGGGCCAACGTCCTGACTTTC. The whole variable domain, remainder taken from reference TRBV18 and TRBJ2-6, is NAGVMQNPRHLVRRRGQEARLRCSPMKGHSHVYWYRQLPEEGLKFMVYLQKENIIDESGMPKERFSAEFPKEGPSILRIQQVVRGDSAAYFCASSPAKLSGANVLTFGAGSRLTVL.

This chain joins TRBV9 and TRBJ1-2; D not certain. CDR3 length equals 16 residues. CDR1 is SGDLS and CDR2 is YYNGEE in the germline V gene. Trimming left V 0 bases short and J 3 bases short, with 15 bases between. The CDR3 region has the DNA TGTGCCAGCAGCGTAGGTGTTGACGGGAGTTACTATGGCTACACCTTC. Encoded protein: CASSVGVDGSYYGYTF.

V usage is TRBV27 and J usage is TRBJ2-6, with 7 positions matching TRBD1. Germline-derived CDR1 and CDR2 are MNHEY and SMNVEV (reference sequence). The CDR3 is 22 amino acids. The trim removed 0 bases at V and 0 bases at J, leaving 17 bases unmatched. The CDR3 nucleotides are TGTGCCAGCAGTTTATCCCTCACCCTGGCAGGGGGTCTTTACTCTGGGGCCAACGTCCTGACTTTC. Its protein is CASSLSLTLAGGLYSGANVLTF.

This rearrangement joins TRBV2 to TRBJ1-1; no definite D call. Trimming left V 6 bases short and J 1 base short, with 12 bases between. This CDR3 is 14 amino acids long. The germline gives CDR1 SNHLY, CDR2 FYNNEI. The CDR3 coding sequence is TGTGCCAGCAGCCCCCCAACTGGGAACACTGAAGCTTTCTTT. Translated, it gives CASSPPTGNTEAFF.

CDR3 DNA: TGTGCCGCGGGGACAGACTACGAGCAGTACTTC. Translated: CAAGTDYEQYF. The V and J genes are TRBV7-2 and TRBJ2-7; a possible D gene is TRBD1 (7 bases). Germline CDR1 is SGHTA and CDR2 is FQGNSA. V gave up 11 bases and J gave up 3 bases, with 11 bases separating them. The CDR3 loop spans 11 amino acids.

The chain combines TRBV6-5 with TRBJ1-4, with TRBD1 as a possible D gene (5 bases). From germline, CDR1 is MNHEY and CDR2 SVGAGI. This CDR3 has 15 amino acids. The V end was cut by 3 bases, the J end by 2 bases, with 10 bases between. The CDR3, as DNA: TGTGCCAGCAGTTATGTGGGGCAGACTAATGAAAAACTGTTTTTT. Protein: CASSYVGQTNEKLFF.

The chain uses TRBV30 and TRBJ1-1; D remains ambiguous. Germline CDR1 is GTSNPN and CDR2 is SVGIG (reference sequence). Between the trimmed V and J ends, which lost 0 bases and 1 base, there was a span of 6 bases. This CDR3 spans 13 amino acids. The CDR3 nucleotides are TGTGCCTGGAGTGTACAGCCGAACACTGAAGCTTTCTTT. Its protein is CAWSVQPNTEAFF.

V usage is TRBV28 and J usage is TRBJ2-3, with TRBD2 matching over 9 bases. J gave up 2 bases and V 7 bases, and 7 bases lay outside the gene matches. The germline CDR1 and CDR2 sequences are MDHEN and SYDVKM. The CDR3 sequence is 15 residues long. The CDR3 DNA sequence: TGTGCCAGCACCCCGGGCGGGAGGGCCACAGATACGCAGTATTTT. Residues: CASTPGGRATDTQYF.

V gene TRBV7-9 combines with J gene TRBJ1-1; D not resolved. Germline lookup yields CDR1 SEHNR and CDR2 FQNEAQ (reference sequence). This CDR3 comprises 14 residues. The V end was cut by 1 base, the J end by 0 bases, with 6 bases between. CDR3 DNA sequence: TGTGCCAGCAGCTTAGTAGACATGAACACTGAAGCTTTCTTT. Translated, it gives CASSLVDMNTEAFF.

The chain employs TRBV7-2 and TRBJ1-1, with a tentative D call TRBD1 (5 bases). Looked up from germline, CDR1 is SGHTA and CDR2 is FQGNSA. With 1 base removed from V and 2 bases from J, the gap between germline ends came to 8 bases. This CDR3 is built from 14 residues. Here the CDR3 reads CASSLGQGNTEAFF. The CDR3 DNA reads TGTGCCAGCAGCTTAGGGCAGGGAAACACTGAAGCTTTCTTT.

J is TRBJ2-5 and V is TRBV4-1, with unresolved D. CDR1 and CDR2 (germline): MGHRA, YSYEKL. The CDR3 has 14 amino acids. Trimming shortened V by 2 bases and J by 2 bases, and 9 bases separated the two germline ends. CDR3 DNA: TGCGCCAGCAGCCAATACCACCTACAAGAGACCCAGTACTTC. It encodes CASSQYHLQETQYF.

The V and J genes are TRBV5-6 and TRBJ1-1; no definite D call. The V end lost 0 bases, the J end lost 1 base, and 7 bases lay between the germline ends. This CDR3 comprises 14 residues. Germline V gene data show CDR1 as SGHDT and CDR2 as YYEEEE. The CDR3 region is CASSLESRNTEAFF. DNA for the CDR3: TGTGCCAGCAGCTTGGAGTCGAGGAACACTGAAGCTTTCTTT.

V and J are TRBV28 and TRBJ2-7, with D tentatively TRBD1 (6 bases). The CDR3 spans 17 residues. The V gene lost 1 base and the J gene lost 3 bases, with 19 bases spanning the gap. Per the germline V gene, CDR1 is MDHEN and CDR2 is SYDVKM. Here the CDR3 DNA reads TGTGCCAGCAGTTTATATCATCAGTGGGGGCCAGACTACGAGCAGTACTTC. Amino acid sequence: CASSLYHQWGPDYEQYF. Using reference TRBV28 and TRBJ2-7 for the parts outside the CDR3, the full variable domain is DVKVTQSSRYLVKRTGEKVFLECVQDMDHENMFWYRQDPGLGLRLIYFSYDVKMKEKGDIPEGYSVSREKKERFSLILESASTNQTSMYLCASSLYHQWGPDYEQYFGPGTRLTVT.

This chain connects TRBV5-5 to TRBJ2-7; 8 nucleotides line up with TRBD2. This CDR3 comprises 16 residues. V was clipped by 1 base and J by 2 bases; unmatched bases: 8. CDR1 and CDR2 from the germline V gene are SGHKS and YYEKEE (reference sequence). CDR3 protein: CASSLSYSGVTYEQYF. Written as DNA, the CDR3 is TGTGCCAGCAGCTTGTCATATAGCGGGGTCACCTACGAGCAGTACTTC.

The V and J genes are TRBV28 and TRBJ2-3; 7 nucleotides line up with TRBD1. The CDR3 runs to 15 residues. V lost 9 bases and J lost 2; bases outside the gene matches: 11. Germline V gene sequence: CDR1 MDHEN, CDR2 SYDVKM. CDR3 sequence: CASLNRGPLTDTQYF. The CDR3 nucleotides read TGTGCCAGTTTAAATAGGGGGCCACTCACAGATACGCAGTATTTT.

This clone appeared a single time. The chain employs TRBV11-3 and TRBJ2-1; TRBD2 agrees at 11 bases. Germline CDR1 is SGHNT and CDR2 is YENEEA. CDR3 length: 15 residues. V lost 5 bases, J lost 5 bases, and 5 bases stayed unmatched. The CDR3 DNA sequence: TGTGCCAGCAGCGGAGGACTAGCGGGTAACAATGAGCAGTTCTTC. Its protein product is CASSGGLAGNNEQFF.

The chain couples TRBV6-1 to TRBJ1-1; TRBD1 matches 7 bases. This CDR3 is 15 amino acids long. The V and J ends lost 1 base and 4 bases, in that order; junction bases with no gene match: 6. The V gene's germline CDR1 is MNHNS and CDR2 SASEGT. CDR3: CASSEGGAGGTEAFF. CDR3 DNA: TGTGCCAGCAGTGAAGGAGGGGCAGGGGGCACTGAAGCTTTCTTT.

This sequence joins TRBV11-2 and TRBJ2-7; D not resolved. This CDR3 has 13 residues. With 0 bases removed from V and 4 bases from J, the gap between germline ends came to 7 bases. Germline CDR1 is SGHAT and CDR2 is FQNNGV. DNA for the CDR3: TGTGCCAGCAGCTTAGAGCCTGAGTACGAGCAGTACTTC. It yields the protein CASSLEPEYEQYF.